This TCR beta chain originates from a study of beta chain bispecific antibodies for T cell cancers listed by TCRdb under 2021. For the wider study: After T cells from healthy donors were cocultured with bispecific antibodies and T cell leukemia lines, the researchers used TRBV sequencing of the cells that survived to measure how much each TRBV family was depleted. On the cell surface, TRBV12 (TRBV12-3) was expressed by Jurkat cells, whereas TRBV5-5 was expressed by HPB-ALL cells. Results the study describes overall, beyond this receptor: Cross-reactivity of the anti-TRBV5-5 antibody with TRBV5-6 was attributed to high sequence similarity between the two genes. Relative to anti-CD19, the TRBV12-3 share of total TRBV signal was reduced by 98% to 99% after anti-TRBV12 exposure, whereas a nonsignificant approximately 40% decrease was observed for TRBV12-4. Apart from the targeted and closely related genes, all other TRBV family members appeared unaffected by the TRBV-directed bispecific antibodies. Every sequenced sample contained a mix of leukemia cell line cells and normal T cells, and most targeted TRBV signal came from the leukemia cells rather than from the normal T cells.

Unique molecular identifier barcodes were incorporated into the libraries and were used for clonotype quantification. Qiagen AllPrep DNA/RNA Micro kits were used to isolate total RNA, and an Agilent TapeStation was used to check RNA quality. TCR beta libraries were constructed by 5' RACE, in which cDNA synthesis was followed by two PCR steps with TCR beta constant-region gene-specific primers. An Illumina MiSeq platform was used to sequence the TCR beta libraries. The study's own analysis went as follows. MIGEC, MiXCR and VDJtools were used for read processing. Clonotype frequency was calculated as the fraction of unique molecular identifiers assigned to a given clonotype among all unique molecular identifiers in the sample. Nonfunctional TRBV genes classified in IMGT as pseudogenes or open reading frames, for example TRBV1, TRBV12-1 and TRBV21, were left out. TCRdb redid the processing of the public reads, applying fastp at Q25 and MiXCR, and retained in-frame beta chains. All rows with the same CDR3 protein become a single entry with the most common DNA and genes. The V and J calls reflect TCRdb's pipeline rather than the authors' work. For this sample the table gives roughly 19,000 distinct CDR3 sequences, of which about 2% were detected only once. The leading ten clones occupy roughly 5% of the sample.

Per the germline V gene, SGHRS is the CDR1 and YFSETQ is the CDR2. Inclusive of the bounding cysteine and phenylalanine, the CDR3 is 11 residues long. The DNA shown is the 33-base CDR3, in frame from base 1. The junction shows trimming of 3 bases on V and 7 bases on J, plus 7 bases between the germline ends. This clonotype was counted at least ten times. What this receptor recognizes is not known. Per-base qualities were not stored, and no clone one base away is much larger. The sample's treatment or condition label, in plain terms: alpha-V12: anti-TRBV12 scFv linked to anti-CD3 scFv. T cells were expanded from blood mononuclear cells with anti-CD3 antibody OKT3 or CD3/CD28 Dynabeads for around three days. The anti-TRBV12 bispecific sample was taken from a coculture of Jurkat leukemia cells with normal T cells and was compared with an anti-CD19 bispecific control coculture. Expanded T cells were maintained in RPMI 1640 supplemented with 10% fetal bovine serum, recombinant human IL-2 (about 98 IU/ml) and IL-7 (approximately 4.7 ng/ml). For cocultures, roughly 50,000 normal T cells were combined with roughly 50,000 target cells and bispecific antibody in roughly 100 ul and incubated for about 16 hours at 37 degrees C. Each bispecific antibody consisted of two single-chain variable fragments expressed in a single-chain diabody format with a His tag. Healthy human donors supplied the effector T cells, with peripheral blood mononuclear cells isolated from leukapheresis samples using Ficoll density gradient centrifugation.

The clonotype was recovered from a human donor in good health. Some clones in this sample may be carry-over from other donors' samples. The rearrangement joined TRBV5-1 to TRBJ1-1; the D gene lacks a confident call. Specimen: healthy donor T cells cultured with leukemia cells, collected from a culture containing a bispecific antibody targeting TCR Vbeta12. DNA sequence: TGCGCCAGCAGCTACGGGGTTGAAGCTTTCTTT. The encoded protein is CASSYGVEAFF. The full variable domain, with segments outside the CDR3 supplied by the reference TRBV5-1 and TRBJ1-1 proteins, appears as KAGVTQTPRYLIKTRGQQVTLSCSPISGHRSVSWYQQTPGQGLQFLFEYFSETQRNKGNFPGRFSGRQFSNSRSEMNVSTLELGDSALYLCASSYGVEAFFGQGTRLTVV.